This TCR beta chain was sequenced for a study of blood T cells in healthy people across ages. The study's findings and limits: Both naive CD4+ cell counts and diversity were greater in long-lived donors than in aged donors. While age rose, TCR beta diversity per million T cells dropped in a roughly linear way.

This clonotype showed up just a few times. The target antigen is unknown. Through a sample-barcoded 5' primer and a J-beta primer mix, a second PCR was run for roughly 6 to 12 cycles. From the 5' RACE reads, TCRdb called clonotypes with MiXCR, one entry per CDR3 protein. The sample has hundreds of thousands of distinct CDR3 sequences, roughly 50% seen once; the top ten hold roughly 40%. Per-sample yields of isolated PBMCs were at least 6.5 million. The sequencing sample was made of blood. The source is a man at least 80 years old in good health.

The CDR3 bases are TGTGCCAGCGGCCGGGGGGTCTCCTACGAGCAGTACTTC. Protein: CASGRGVSYEQYF. V gene TRBV9 combines with J gene TRBJ2-7; 7 bases are shared with TRBD2. V lost 7 bases and J lost 0; bases outside the gene matches: 4. CDR1 and CDR2 from the germline V gene are SGDLS and YYNGEE. The CDR3 length is 13 residues.